The 30 T cell receptor beta chains below come from one sample, sequenced in a study of blood T cell repertoires in COVID-19. Assay: immunoSEQ multiplex PCR; the TCRdb copy retains only in-frame clones and omits some. Among 150,000 to 180,000 clones listed, 88% were seen once. Sequenced: peripheral blood. The receptor source for this set is a woman aged 70-85 years with acute or convalescent COVID-19.

This clone was seen a single time. The rearrangement links TRBV7-3 to TRBJ2-3, with 13 bases fitting TRBD2. This CDR3 is built from 16 residues. CDR1 and CDR2 from the germline V gene are SGHTA and FQGTGA. The J segment lost 6 bases and the V segment lost 5 bases, leaving 8 bases of the junction unmatched. The CDR3 loop reads CASSHRLAGGWDTQYF. The DNA of the CDR3 is TGTGCCAGCAGCCACAGACTAGCGGGGGGCTGGGATACGCAGTATTTT.

The genes are TRBV19 and TRBJ1-2; D may be TRBD1 (5 bases). CDR3 length: 16 amino acids. Looked up from germline, CDR1 is LNHDA and CDR2 is SQIVND (reference sequence). The germline V and J ends were trimmed by 5 bases and 2 bases, with 18 bases remaining between them. The CDR3 sequence is CASSVGAGRANYGYTF. The CDR3 coding sequence is TGTGCCAGTAGTGTGGGAGCGGGGCGAGCGAACTATGGCTACACCTTC.

This chain uses TRBV7-2 with TRBJ1-5; possibly TRBD1 for D (5 bases). The CDR3 covers 13 residues. Germline CDR1 SGHTA, CDR2 FQGNSA. Between the trimmed V and J ends, which lost 1 base and 7 bases, there was a span of 8 bases. The CDR3 DNA is TGTGCCAGCAGCTTAGATCAGGGCCAGCCCCAGCATTTT. It is translated as CASSLDQGQPQHF.

V usage is TRBV7-9 and J usage is TRBJ2-6, with a possible D match to TRBD1 (6 bases). The CDR3 contains 15 residues. Germline-derived CDR1 and CDR2 are SEHNR and FQNEAQ (reference sequence). V was pared by 2 bases and J by 5 bases, with 10 bases between. CDR3 in amino acids: CASSLSQGRANVLTF. The CDR3 DNA follows: TGTGCCAGCAGCTTATCCCAGGGGAGGGCCAACGTCCTGACTTTC.

The chain has TRBV7-9 and TRBJ1-1, with 7 bases identical to TRBD1. The junction had 16 bases not matched to a gene; V was cut back by 4 bases and J by 5 bases. CDR1 is SEHNR and CDR2 is FQNEAQ in the germline V gene (reference sequence). The CDR3 loop spans 17 amino acids. The CDR3 DNA reads as TGTGCCAGCAGCTCTACGCGTGACAGGGAGAGAGCGACTGAAGCTTTCTTT. This translates into CASSSTRDRERATEAFF.

The chain joins TRBV2 to TRBJ2-7; TRBD2 might be the D (6 bases). CDR3 length: 12 amino acids. V dropped 7 bases and J dropped 2 bases, with 9 bases sitting between them. Per the germline V gene, CDR1 is SNHLY and CDR2 is FYNNEI. This CDR3 reads CASKAGTYEQYV. CDR3 nucleotides: TGTGCCAGCAAGGCGGGAACCTACGAGCAGTACGTC.

The rearrangement links TRBV6-2 or TRBV6-3 to TRBJ2-3; D uncertain. This CDR3 is built from 13 residues. Trimming pared 7 bases from V and 2 bases from J, leaving 10 bases between. The germline V gene encodes CDR1 MNHEY and CDR2 SVGEGT. Here the CDR3 DNA reads TGTGCCAGCAACCCAGCATACACAGATACGCAGTATTTT. The encoded protein is CASNPAYTDTQYF.

V gene TRBV6-1 combines with J gene TRBJ1-2; D might be TRBD1 (5 bases). This CDR3 region has 14 residues. Trimming took off 3 bases at V and 5 bases at J, with 13 bases between the two ends. Germline V gene sequence: CDR1 MNHNS, CDR2 SASEGT. CDR3 in amino acids: CASSDHTGRYGYTF. The CDR3 DNA reads TGTGCCAGCAGTGACCACACAGGAAGATATGGCTACACCTTC.

Details on this clone: At one end the junction does not follow the germline gene, possibly because of a read error. The chain carries TRBV7-2 and TRBJ1-2; 12 bases are shared with TRBD1. The germline V gene has CDR1 SGHTA and CDR2 FQGNSA. The CDR3 consists of 18 residues. The CDR3 DNA reads as TGTGCCAGCACCTTAGCCCCGGGACAGGGGGCATTCGGCTATGGCTACACCTTC. Its translation is CASTLAPGQGAFGYGYTF.

This CDR3 reads CASRERETGELFF. The DNA for the CDR3 is TGTGCCAGCAGAGAGCGGGAAACCGGGGAGCTGTTTTTT. The chain couples TRBV2 to TRBJ2-2; 7 bases line up with TRBD2. The CDR3 runs 13 residues. Germline CDR1 reads SNHLY; CDR2 reads FYNNEI. Trimming cost V 6 bases and J 5 bases; bases outside gene matches: 3.

CDR3 sequence: CASSLVGTGTGNTIYF. CDR3 in DNA: TGTGCCAGCAGCTTAGTGGGGACAGGGACTGGAAACACCATATATTTT. This sequence joins TRBV7-2 and TRBJ1-3; 9 bases map to TRBD1. The junction had 3 bases not matched to a gene; V was cut back by 1 base and J by 2 bases. The CDR3 covers 16 residues. Germline-derived CDR1 and CDR2 are SGHTA and FQGNSA.

This chain connects TRBV10-3 to TRBJ1-5; D is perhaps TRBD1 (6 bases). The CDR3 loop spans 15 amino acids. Trimming took off 0 bases at V and 4 bases at J, with 10 bases between the two ends. CDR1 is ENHRY, CDR2 SYGVKD, per germline. The CDR3 spells CAISESGQLNQPQHF. For the CDR3, the DNA is TGTGCCATCAGTGAGTCCGGACAGCTGAATCAGCCCCAGCATTTT.

The CDR3 nucleotides read TGTGCCAGCAGCCAAGATTGGACAGCGAATTCACCCCTCCACTTT. Amino acids: CASSQDWTANSPLHF. The genes are TRBV3-1 (or the pseudogene TRBV3-2) and TRBJ1-6; D is perhaps TRBD1 (6 bases). Trimming shortened V by 0 bases and J by 7 bases, and 10 bases separated the two germline ends. Germline-derived CDR1 and CDR2 are LGHDT and YNNKEL (reference sequence). The CDR3 contains 15 residues.

In this sample, this clone turned up many times. The chain uses TRBV3-1 (or the pseudogene TRBV3-2) and TRBJ1-6, with D tentatively TRBD1 (6 bases). The V gene's germline CDR1 is LGHDT and CDR2 YNNKEL (reference sequence). The CDR3 sequence is 15 residues long. Trimming took 2 bases from V and 9 from J, leaving 14 bases between them. As DNA, the CDR3 is TGTGCCAGCAGCCAAATGGGACAAGGCGCTTCACCCCTCCACTTT. As protein: CASSQMGQGASPLHF.

The V call is TRBV7-6, the J call TRBJ1-2; perhaps TRBD1 as D (6 bases). The length of the CDR3 is 13 residues. The V end lost 1 base, the J end lost 3 bases, and 6 bases lay between the germline ends. Germline V gene sequence: CDR1 SGHVS, CDR2 FNYEAQ. The chain's CDR3 is CASSLDRDYGYTF. The DNA for the CDR3 is TGTGCCAGCAGCTTAGACAGGGACTATGGCTACACCTTC.

This clone was counted a single time. The chain joins TRBV19 to TRBJ1-2, with a tentative D call TRBD1 (5 bases). V was pared by 0 bases and J by 7 bases, with 15 bases between. In germline, CDR1 is LNHDA, CDR2 SQIVND (reference sequence). The CDR3 is made up of 15 amino acids. As DNA, the CDR3 is TGTGCCAGTAGTATAGATCTCCGGGGACTTGGTGGCTACACCTTC. Its translation: CASSIDLRGLGGYTF.

Notes on this clone: This sample includes further DNA sequences coding for the same CDR3. The chain has TRBV28 and TRBJ1-3; possibly TRBD1 for D (5 bases). Trimming took 5 bases from V and 4 from J, leaving 12 bases between them. The CDR3 is 14 residues long. Germline CDR1 and CDR2: MDHEN and SYDVKM. CDR3 DNA: TGTGCCAGCAGTCCCCGCGGGGGGGGAAACACCATATATTTT. Protein sequence: CASSPRGGGNTIYF. The full variable domain, its missing parts supplied by reference TRBV28 and TRBJ1-3, is DVKVTQSSRYLVKRTGEKVFLECVQDMDHENMFWYRQDPGLGLRLIYFSYDVKMKEKGDIPEGYSVSREKKERFSLILESASTNQTSMYLCASSPRGGGNTIYFGEGSWLTVV.

The chain has TRBV2 and TRBJ1-2; TRBD1 is a possible D gene (5 bases). V shed 6 bases and J shed 4 bases, with 12 bases lying between them. The CDR3 runs 13 residues. The germline gives CDR1 SNHLY, CDR2 FYNNEI. The CDR3 sequence is CASREGLPYGYTF. The CDR3 DNA reads as TGTGCCAGCAGGGAGGGACTGCCCTATGGCTACACCTTC.

The chain combines TRBV4-2 with TRBJ2-1; 12 nucleotides align to TRBD2. This CDR3 is 17 amino acids long. CDR1 LGHNA and CDR2 YNFKEQ come from the germline V gene. The ends lost 3 bases at V and 0 bases at J; junction bases unmatched: 3. CDR3 sequence (DNA): TGTGCCAGCAGCCATTCGACTAGCGGGGGCTCCTACAATGAGCAGTTCTTC. This gives the protein CASSHSTSGGSYNEQFF.

The rearrangement links TRBV7-2 to TRBJ2-5; D gene uncertain. The germline V gene has CDR1 SGHTA and CDR2 FQGNSA. Trimming took off 3 bases at V and 5 bases at J, with 10 bases between the two ends. This CDR3 has 13 amino acids. The CDR3 region has the DNA TGTGCCAGCAGCTTGAGTAAGTCGGAGACCCAGTACTTC. This translates into CASSLSKSETQYF.

The V gene is TRBV7-3, the J gene TRBJ2-1, with 11 bases matching TRBD1. The CDR3 sequence is 16 residues long. With V trimmed by 5 bases and J by 6 bases, 9 bases remained unmatched. Germline lookup yields CDR1 SGHTA and CDR2 FQGTGA. The DNA for the CDR3 is TGTGCCAGCAGCAGGACAGGGGGCACTCTCTTCAATGAGCAGTTCTTC. Amino acid sequence: CASSRTGGTLFNEQFF.

This clone was recorded once. The gene calls are TRBV11-2 and TRBJ2-6; 13 bases line up with TRBD2. Trimming removed 5 bases from V and 1 base from J; junction bases left unmatched: 8. This CDR3 is built from 19 residues. Germline V gene lookup returns CDR1 SGHAT and CDR2 FQNNGV. CDR3 DNA: TGTGCCAGCAGCCGAGATGTGACTAGCGGGGGGTCTGGGGCCAACGTCCTGACTTTC. This translates into CASSRDVTSGGSGANVLTF.

This rearrangement joins TRBV6-6 to TRBJ1-5, with D possibly being TRBD1 (5 bases). Germline values: CDR1 MNHNY, CDR2 SVGAGI (reference sequence). The CDR3 contains 14 residues. V lost 2 bases and J 4 bases, leaving 9 bases between the germline ends. The CDR3 DNA is TGTGCCAGCAGTTACCCCGGGGGGAATCAGCCCCAGCATTTT. Translating it yields CASSYPGGNQPQHF.

The V gene is TRBV19, the J gene TRBJ1-4; tentatively, D is TRBD1 (5 bases). V was pared by 3 bases and J by 7 bases, with 15 bases between. CDR1 and CDR2 (germline): LNHDA, SQIVND (reference sequence). The CDR3 spans 15 residues. CDR3 protein: CASSIGLGGGEKLFF. The CDR3, as DNA: TGTGCCAGTAGTATCGGTCTCGGGGGTGGTGAAAAACTGTTTTTT.

This clone was seen only once. The chain has TRBV3-1 (or the pseudogene TRBV3-2) and TRBJ1-4; D is uncertain. The ends were cut back, 5 bases at V and 5 bases at J, with 15 bases in the middle. The CDR3 sequence is 15 residues long. Looked up from germline, CDR1 is LGHDT and CDR2 is YNNKEL (reference sequence). The DNA for the CDR3 is TGTGCCAGCAGCTTAAGACACAGAACCAATGAAAAACTGTTTTTT. Translating gives CASSLRHRTNEKLFF.

J is TRBJ1-3 and V is TRBV25-1; 7 bases align to TRBD1. The CDR3 length is 15 residues. The ends lost 2 bases at V and 2 bases at J; junction bases unmatched: 3. Germline lookup yields CDR1 MGHDK and CDR2 SYGVNS. The CDR3 spells CASSEGTAPGNTIYF. The CDR3 coding sequence is TGTGCCAGCAGTGAAGGGACAGCCCCTGGAAACACCATATATTTT.

This clone has just a few counts. The CDR3 region is CASSLNARTSGGAYTDTQYF. CDR3 DNA sequence: TGTGCCAGCAGCTTAAACGCGAGGACTAGCGGGGGGGCCTACACAGATACGCAGTATTTT. V gene TRBV7-3 combines with J gene TRBJ2-3; 15 nucleotides align to TRBD2. The V gene's germline CDR1 is SGHTA and CDR2 FQGTGA. V was clipped by 1 base and J by 2 bases; unmatched bases: 10. The length of the CDR3 is 20 residues. The full variable domain, completed using reference TRBV7-3 and TRBJ2-3, is GAGVSQTPSNKVTEKGKYVELRCDPISGHTALYWYRQSLGQGPEFLIYFQGTGAADDSGLPNDRFFAVRPEGSVSTLKIQRTERGDSAVYLCASSLNARTSGGAYTDTQYFGPGTRLTVL.

In DNA form, the CDR3 reads TGTGCCTGGAGTGCCGATGAGCAGTTCTTC. It encodes CAWSADEQFF. The V call is TRBV30, the J call TRBJ2-1, with D hard to call. V lost 1 base to trimming and J lost 8 bases, with 3 bases between them. This CDR3 is 10 amino acids long. CDR1 and CDR2 from the germline V gene are GTSNPN and SVGIG (reference sequence).

This sequence joins TRBV2 and TRBJ1-4; 7 nucleotides match TRBD1. Losses at the gene ends were 5 bases for V and 7 bases for J; bases not matched to a gene: 7. The CDR3 has 14 amino acids. Germline CDR1 and CDR2: SNHLY and FYNNEI. CDR3 amino acids: CASSSTGKGEKLFF. DNA for the CDR3: TGTGCCAGCAGTTCGACAGGGAAGGGTGAAAAACTGTTTTTT.

CDR3: CASSRYQGLAAGYTF. In nucleotides, the CDR3 is TGTGCCAGCAGTCGATACCAGGGCCTCGCTGCTGGCTACACCTTC. The chain links TRBV5-8 to TRBJ1-2; the D gene is possibly TRBD1 (5 bases). CDR3 length: 15 residues. Deletions cut 5 bases from V and 7 bases from J, with 21 bases between. Looked up from germline, CDR1 is SGHTS and CDR2 is YDEGEE. The full variable domain, completed using reference TRBV5-8 and TRBJ1-2, is EAGVTQSPTHLIKTRGQQATLRCSPISGHTSVYWYQQALGLGLQFLLWYDEGEERNRGNFPPRFSGRQFPNYSSELNVNALELEDSALYLCASSRYQGLAAGYTFGSGTRLTVV.